These T cell receptor beta chains were read from a single sample in a study of patients and donors after allogeneic stem cell transplantation. TCRdb re-analysed the RT-PCR reads in MiXCR, keeping a single row per CDR3 protein. The sample contains approximately 160,000 distinct CDR3 sequences, 30% of which appear only once. Sample: blood, either unsorted or a sorted T cell fraction (not recorded which). The receptor source for this set is a human donor who was either an allogeneic HSCT recipient or a stem cell or donor lymphocyte infusion donor (not recorded which). It is not recorded whose cells these are; they may come from a transplant donor. CDR3s include the opening cysteine and the closing phenylalanine or tryptophan. Each record gives: D gene, V gene, J gene, clone size, CDR3 DNA, CDR3 protein. A D gene is named only where the DNA matches it firmly. The size of a clone is reported for some rows only, either as once, few or many, or as a class for expanded clones.

d_call: TRBD2; v_call: TRBV7-3; j_call: TRBJ2-3; clone_size: NA; cdr3_nt: TGTGCCAGCAGCCGACTAGCGGGAGGGCAAGATACGCAGTATTTT; cdr3_aa: CASSRLAGGQDTQYF
d_call: NA; v_call: TRBV11-2; j_call: TRBJ2-1; clone_size: once; cdr3_nt: TGTGCCAGCAGCATGTACCGGGGCAAAGCGCCCTCCTACAATGAGCAGTTCTTC; cdr3_aa: CASSMYRGKAPSYNEQFF
d_call: TRBD1; v_call: TRBV29-1; j_call: TRBJ2-2; clone_size: few; cdr3_nt: TGCAGCGTCGGGACAGGGGGCTACGGGGAGCTGTTTTTT; cdr3_aa: CSVGTGGYGELFF
d_call: NA; v_call: TRBV7-3; j_call: TRBJ2-4; clone_size: NA; cdr3_nt: TGTGCCAGCAGCCCGGACAGAGCCAAAAACATTCAGTACTTC; cdr3_aa: CASSPDRAKNIQYF
d_call: TRBD1; v_call: TRBV12-3/TRBV12-4; j_call: TRBJ1-5; clone_size: few; cdr3_nt: TGTGCCAGCAGCACAGGGGCCCATCAGCCCCAGCATTTT; cdr3_aa: CASSTGAHQPQHF
d_call: TRBD1; v_call: TRBV12-5; j_call: TRBJ2-4; clone_size: once; cdr3_nt: TGTGCTAGTGGATCCCCAAGCTGGGACAGTAAAAACATTCAGTACTTC; cdr3_aa: CASGSPSWDSKNIQYF
d_call: TRBD1; v_call: TRBV27; j_call: TRBJ1-5; clone_size: few; cdr3_nt: TGTGCCAGCAGTCCAGATACAGGGGCAGAGCCCCAGCATTTT; cdr3_aa: CASSPDTGAEPQHF
d_call: NA; v_call: TRBV20-1; j_call: TRBJ2-3; clone_size: NA; cdr3_nt: TGCAGTGTGGGCCCGCCCGGGAATTTT; cdr3_aa: CSVGPPGNF
d_call: NA; v_call: TRBV29-1; j_call: TRBJ2-1; clone_size: NA; cdr3_nt: TGCAGCGTTGAAGAGGTAGGGGATGAGCAGTTCTTC; cdr3_aa: CSVEEVGDEQFF
d_call: NA; v_call: TRBV4-2; j_call: TRBJ2-1; clone_size: NA; cdr3_nt: TGTGCCAGCAGCTATGGGAGCGGATTAGACAATGAGCAGTTCTTC; cdr3_aa: CASSYGSGLDNEQFF
d_call: NA; v_call: TRBV3-1; j_call: TRBJ2-7; clone_size: once; cdr3_nt: TGTGCCAGCAGCCACCTAGCAAGCGACGAGCAGTACTTC; cdr3_aa: CASSHLASDEQYF
d_call: TRBD1; v_call: TRBV7-9; j_call: TRBJ1-1; clone_size: many; cdr3_nt: TGTGCCAGCAGCCTGCGACAGGGCTCGACTGAAGCTTTCTTT; cdr3_aa: CASSLRQGSTEAFF
d_call: TRBD2; v_call: TRBV27; j_call: TRBJ2-3; clone_size: few; cdr3_nt: TGTGCCAGCAGTTCCCTCGGGAGGACAGATACGCAGTATTTT; cdr3_aa: CASSSLGRTDTQYF
d_call: NA; v_call: TRBV12-3/TRBV12-4; j_call: TRBJ1-6; clone_size: few; cdr3_nt: TGTGCCAGCAGTTTGCAAGATTCACCCCTCCACTTT; cdr3_aa: CASSLQDSPLHF
d_call: TRBD2; v_call: TRBV9; j_call: TRBJ2-2; clone_size: NA; cdr3_nt: TGTGCCAGCAGCGTCCCAAATGCGGGAGAGAACACCGGGGAGCTGTTTTTT; cdr3_aa: CASSVPNAGENTGELFF
d_call: NA; v_call: TRBV24-1; j_call: TRBJ2-2; clone_size: few; cdr3_nt: TGTGCCACCAGTGGGGAAGCGAACACCGGGGAGCTGTTTTTT; cdr3_aa: CATSGEANTGELFF
d_call: NA; v_call: TRBV27; j_call: TRBJ1-5; clone_size: NA; cdr3_nt: TGTGCCAGCAGTTTTAGGGGTAACAATCAGCCCCAGCATTTT; cdr3_aa: CASSFRGNNQPQHF
d_call: TRBD1; v_call: TRBV28; j_call: TRBJ1-4; clone_size: few; cdr3_nt: TGTGCCAGCAGGATTCCAGGGGGCCCCTTGGTGAAACTGTTTTTT; cdr3_aa: CASRIPGGPLVKLFF
d_call: NA; v_call: TRBV7-2; j_call: TRBJ1-3; clone_size: NA; cdr3_nt: TGTGCCAGCAGCTTCCTGGGAAACACCATATATTTT; cdr3_aa: CASSFLGNTIYF
d_call: NA; v_call: TRBV3-1; j_call: TRBJ1-2; clone_size: few; cdr3_nt: TGTGCCAGCAGCCTCACACAGGGTTATGGCTACACCTTC; cdr3_aa: CASSLTQGYGYTF
d_call: NA; v_call: TRBV7-6; j_call: TRBJ1-3; clone_size: many; cdr3_nt: TGTGCCAGCAGCTTAGCCGACGGCTACTCTGGAAACACCATATATTTT; cdr3_aa: CASSLADGYSGNTIYF
d_call: TRBD1; v_call: TRBV29-1; j_call: TRBJ2-5; clone_size: NA; cdr3_nt: TGCAGCGTTGGGGCAGGGGGAACCGAGACCCAGTACTTC; cdr3_aa: CSVGAGGTETQYF
d_call: TRBD2; v_call: TRBV6-5; j_call: TRBJ2-1; clone_size: few; cdr3_nt: TGTGCCAGCAGTTACTCGTTTCTAGCGGGACCTTACAATGAGCAGTTCTTC; cdr3_aa: CASSYSFLAGPYNEQFF
d_call: NA; v_call: TRBV5-6; j_call: TRBJ1-1; clone_size: NA; cdr3_nt: TGTGCCAGCAGCCCACAGGGAAACATGAACACTGAAGCTTTCTTT; cdr3_aa: CASSPQGNMNTEAFF
d_call: NA; v_call: TRBV6-5; j_call: TRBJ1-4; clone_size: few; cdr3_nt: TGTGCCAGCAGTTACTCCGCTCTTGGACAGATGCGAGGGACTAATGAAAAACTGTTTTTT; cdr3_aa: CASSYSALGQMRGTNEKLFF
d_call: NA; v_call: TRBV29-1; j_call: TRBJ2-7; clone_size: few; cdr3_nt: TGCAGCGTTGGACTTGACCTCTCCTACGAGCAGTACTTC; cdr3_aa: CSVGLDLSYEQYF
d_call: TRBD2; v_call: TRBV30; j_call: TRBJ2-5; clone_size: few; cdr3_nt: TGTGCCTGGTGCCTAGCGGGAGCTACGGAGACCCAGTACTTC; cdr3_aa: CAWCLAGATETQYF
d_call: NA; v_call: TRBV29-1; j_call: TRBJ2-1; clone_size: NA; cdr3_nt: TGCAGCGTTGAGGGGCAGTACGGGGCGGGGCGATACAATGAGCAGTTCTTC; cdr3_aa: CSVEGQYGAGRYNEQFF
d_call: NA; v_call: TRBV20-1; j_call: TRBJ2-2; clone_size: NA; cdr3_nt: TGCAGTGCTCCCGACTACGGGGAGCTGTTTTTT; cdr3_aa: CSAPDYGELFF
d_call: TRBD2; v_call: TRBV20-1; j_call: TRBJ2-4; clone_size: few; cdr3_nt: TGCACCGGGACTAGCGGGAGTGTGGCCAAAAACATTCAGTACTTC; cdr3_aa: CTGTSGSVAKNIQYF
d_call: NA; v_call: TRBV4-3; j_call: TRBJ2-7; clone_size: NA; cdr3_nt: TGCGCCAGCAGCCAAGGGGCGACCTACGAGCAGTACTTC; cdr3_aa: CASSQGATYEQYF
d_call: TRBD2; v_call: TRBV6-2/TRBV6-3; j_call: TRBJ2-1; clone_size: NA; cdr3_nt: TGTGCCAGCAGTCCGACTAGCGGGAAAAGGCAGTTCTTC; cdr3_aa: CASSPTSGKRQFF
d_call: TRBD2; v_call: TRBV27; j_call: TRBJ2-1; clone_size: NA; cdr3_nt: TGTGCCAGCAGTTTAATTAGCGGGAGAAACTACAATGAGCAGTTCTTC; cdr3_aa: CASSLISGRNYNEQFF
d_call: NA; v_call: TRBV7-9; j_call: TRBJ1-1; clone_size: NA; cdr3_nt: TGTGCCAGCAGCTACGCAGGAGTGAACACTGAAGCTTTCTTT; cdr3_aa: CASSYAGVNTEAFF
d_call: TRBD1; v_call: TRBV7-6; j_call: TRBJ1-6; clone_size: NA; cdr3_nt: TGTGCCAGCAGCTTAGGGACAGGGATGGAACCCCTCCACTTT; cdr3_aa: CASSLGTGMEPLHF
d_call: TRBD2; v_call: TRBV24-1; j_call: TRBJ2-5; clone_size: NA; cdr3_nt: TGTGCCACCAGTGATCCGGGACTAGCTGGGGAGACCCAGTACTTC; cdr3_aa: CATSDPGLAGETQYF
d_call: NA; v_call: TRBV27; j_call: TRBJ2-7; clone_size: few; cdr3_nt: TGTGCCAGCAGTTTAGTGGCCGGGACTCCGCTTTACGAGCAGTACTTC; cdr3_aa: CASSLVAGTPLYEQYF
d_call: NA; v_call: TRBV7-9; j_call: TRBJ2-7; clone_size: NA; cdr3_nt: TGTGCCAGCATGGACTCCTCCTACGAGCAGTACTTC; cdr3_aa: CASMDSSYEQYF
d_call: NA; v_call: TRBV28; j_call: TRBJ2-5; clone_size: NA; cdr3_nt: TGTGCCAGCAGTTCGTGGTTTCAAGAGACCCAGTACTTC; cdr3_aa: CASSSWFQETQYF
d_call: NA; v_call: TRBV5-1; j_call: TRBJ1-5; clone_size: few; cdr3_nt: TGCGCCAGCAGCTCGCTTCCTCTGCAGCCCCAGCATTTT; cdr3_aa: CASSSLPLQPQHF
d_call: TRBD2; v_call: TRBV18; j_call: TRBJ2-1; clone_size: NA; cdr3_nt: TGTGCCAGCTCACCGACGACTAGCGGGAGTGGGAATGAGCAGTTCTTC; cdr3_aa: CASSPTTSGSGNEQFF
d_call: NA; v_call: TRBV6-5; j_call: TRBJ2-7; clone_size: few; cdr3_nt: TGTGCCAGCAGTTACTTCCGGGACCCATACTACGAGCAGTACTTC; cdr3_aa: CASSYFRDPYYEQYF
d_call: NA; v_call: TRBV7-2; j_call: TRBJ1-5; clone_size: many; cdr3_nt: TGTGCCAGCAGCTTAGGCCGGGCCTTCAGGCAGCCCCAGCATTTT; cdr3_aa: CASSLGRAFRQPQHF
d_call: NA; v_call: TRBV4-3; j_call: TRBJ2-7; clone_size: few; cdr3_nt: TGCGCCAGCAGCCGCTCCGAGGGGGAATCCTACGAGCAGTACTTC; cdr3_aa: CASSRSEGESYEQYF
d_call: NA; v_call: TRBV27; j_call: TRBJ2-5; clone_size: NA; cdr3_nt: TGTGCCAGCAGTTTATATGCGGGAAATCCCCCCCAAGAGACCCAGTACTTC; cdr3_aa: CASSLYAGNPPQETQYF
d_call: TRBD2; v_call: TRBV27; j_call: TRBJ2-3; clone_size: NA; cdr3_nt: TGTGCCAGTGCGCCGGGACTAGGAAATACGCAGTATTTT; cdr3_aa: CASAPGLGNTQYF
d_call: NA; v_call: TRBV25-1; j_call: TRBJ1-3; clone_size: few; cdr3_nt: TGTGCCAGCAGTGAATGGCCCCAGGGCACCATATATTTT; cdr3_aa: CASSEWPQGTIYF
d_call: TRBD1; v_call: TRBV5-6; j_call: TRBJ1-5; clone_size: few; cdr3_nt: TGTGCCAGCAGCTTGACAGGGGTCAGGCAGCCCCAGCATTTT; cdr3_aa: CASSLTGVRQPQHF
d_call: NA; v_call: TRBV7-9; j_call: TRBJ1-6; clone_size: few; cdr3_nt: TGTGCCAGCAGCTTAGACATGCCGGGTCCACCCCTCCACTTT; cdr3_aa: CASSLDMPGPPLHF
d_call: NA; v_call: TRBV10-3; j_call: TRBJ2-7; clone_size: few; cdr3_nt: TGTGCCATCAGTGAGTCGATGGACAGAAAAGAGCAGTACTTC; cdr3_aa: CAISESMDRKEQYF
d_call: NA; v_call: TRBV12-3/TRBV12-4; j_call: TRBJ1-5; clone_size: NA; cdr3_nt: TGTGCCAGCAGCTTTAACCCCGAGGGTCCCCAGCCCCAGCATTTT; cdr3_aa: CASSFNPEGPQPQHF
d_call: NA; v_call: TRBV21-1; j_call: TRBJ2-7; clone_size: NA; cdr3_nt: TGTGCCAGCAGCAAAACACCCAATCATTACGAGCAGTACTTC; cdr3_aa: CASSKTPNHYEQYF
d_call: TRBD1; v_call: TRBV6-8; j_call: TRBJ1-2; clone_size: NA; cdr3_nt: TGTGCCAGCAGGCCTCCAGGGGGCGAAAACTATGGCTACACCTTC; cdr3_aa: CASRPPGGENYGYTF